A single sample gave rise to the 16 T cell receptor beta chains below, sequenced in a study of blood T cell repertoires in COVID-19. Sequencing used immunoSEQ multiplex PCR; TCRdb keeps in-frame clones, though not all of them. The sample shows 300,000 to 350,000 clones, roughly 89% of them seen only once. The sample comprised peripheral blood. The receptor source for this set is a woman aged 40 to 49 with COVID-19, enrolled during active disease.

V and J are TRBV3-1 (or the pseudogene TRBV3-2) and TRBJ1-6, with D perhaps TRBD1 (5 bases). There are 16 residues in the CDR3. V shed 4 bases and J shed 7 bases, with 17 bases lying between them. Germline V CDR1 and CDR2: LGHDT, YNNKEL (reference sequence). DNA for the CDR3: TGTGCCAGCAGCCCCTCACCTGGCAGGGTAAATTCACCCCTCCACTTT. This translates into CASSPSPGRVNSPLHF.

CDR3 region: CASSYVGTASVRELETQYF. The CDR3 DNA reads as TGTGCCAGCAGTTACGTCGGGACAGCGAGCGTCCGGGAGTTGGAGACCCAGTACTTC. The chain uses TRBV6-2 or TRBV6-3 and TRBJ2-5; D is possibly TRBD1 (7 bases). With 2 bases removed from V and 5 bases from J, the gap between germline ends came to 27 bases. CDR1 is MNHEY and CDR2 is SVGEGT in the germline V gene. This CDR3 has 19 amino acids.

The V and J genes are TRBV27 and TRBJ2-3; 14 positions match TRBD2. This CDR3 region has 17 residues. Germline CDR1 MNHEY, CDR2 SMNVEV (reference sequence). With 4 bases clipped from V and 5 bases from J, the junction kept 8 bases outside the gene matches. In nucleotides, the CDR3 is TGTGCCAGCAGTTCAACGGGACTAGCGGGAGTGAGAGATACGCAGTATTTT. The encoded protein is CASSSTGLAGVRDTQYF.

The gene calls are TRBV6-5 and TRBJ1-5, with 7 bases fitting TRBD1. Losses at the gene ends were 6 bases for V and 6 bases for J; bases not matched to a gene: 8. Germline CDR1 is MNHEY and CDR2 is SVGAGI. The CDR3 has 14 amino acids. This CDR3 is CASRTTGVGQPQHF. For the CDR3, the DNA is TGTGCCAGCAGGACTACAGGGGTGGGTCAGCCCCAGCATTTT.

The chain combines TRBV12-3 or TRBV12-4 with TRBJ2-5; perhaps TRBD1 as D (5 bases). The CDR3 consists of 13 residues. Trimming left V 5 bases short and J 0 bases short, with 7 bases between. DNA of the CDR3: TGTGCCAGCAGTCCAGGGTACCAAGAGACCCAGTACTTC. Protein sequence: CASSPGYQETQYF.

This chain links TRBV7-6 with TRBJ2-7; 7 nucleotides align to TRBD2. The CDR3 has 15 amino acids. The J segment lost 4 bases and the V segment lost 8 bases, leaving 14 bases of the junction unmatched. CDR1 and CDR2 (germline): SGHVS, FNYEAQ. The CDR3 region has the DNA TGTGCCAGCGCCTCACTCCCCAGGGAGGGATACGAGCAGTACTTC. Translating it yields CASASLPREGYEQYF.

J is TRBJ2-5 and V is TRBV2, with a weak D call TRBD2 (6 bases). Trimming left V 8 bases short and J 2 bases short, with 15 bases between. The CDR3 spans 14 residues. Per germline, CDR1 SNHLY and CDR2 FYNNEI. CDR3 nucleotide sequence: TGTGCCAGCTTAGCCCTCGGGGGTCAAGAGACCCAGTACTTC. Amino acids: CASLALGGQETQYF.

The genes are TRBV28 and TRBJ2-1; possible D gene TRBD2, 6 bases. The CDR3 loop spans 13 amino acids. Germline V lookup: CDR1 MDHEN, CDR2 SYDVKM. Trimming took off 5 bases at V and 7 bases at J, with 12 bases between the two ends. CDR3 amino acids: CASSEALANEQFF. CDR3 nucleotides: TGTGCCAGCAGTGAGGCACTAGCAAATGAGCAGTTCTTC. Together with reference TRBV28 and TRBJ2-1, the CDR3 gives the full variable domain: DVKVTQSSRYLVKRTGEKVFLECVQDMDHENMFWYRQDPGLGLRLIYFSYDVKMKEKGDIPEGYSVSREKKERFSLILESASTNQTSMYLCASSEALANEQFFGPGTRLTVL.

Worth noting for this clone: A read error may produce the germline difference seen at one junction end. The genes are TRBV28 and TRBJ1-4; tentative D call: TRBD1 (6 bases). The CDR3 spans 12 residues. CDR1 and CDR2 from the germline V gene are MDHEN and SYDVKM. The CDR3 coding sequence is TGTGCCAGCACCACCAGGTGGACAGCCATGCTTTTT. Its translation is CASTTRWTAMLF.

The V and J genes are TRBV19 and TRBJ1-1; tentatively, D is TRBD1 (6 bases). This CDR3 spans 14 amino acids. Germline CDR1 reads LNHDA; CDR2 reads SQIVND (reference sequence). The V end was cut by 5 bases, the J end by 4 bases, with 14 bases between. Here the CDR3 DNA reads TGTGCCAGTAGTTTGCAAGGGGGAGCCACTGAAGCTTTCTTT. Protein product: CASSLQGGATEAFF.

The V call is TRBV12-5, the J call TRBJ1-3; 12 bases match TRBD1. Germline CDR1 LGHNT, CDR2 FRNRAP. The CDR3 loop spans 18 amino acids. The V segment lost 5 bases and the J segment 0 bases; nucleotides outside the gene matches: 8. CDR3 sequence (DNA): TGTGCTAGTGGTGCCGGGACAGGGGGCCTTTACTCTGGAAACACCATATATTTT. This encodes CASGAGTGGLYSGNTIYF.

The V and J genes are TRBV12-3 or TRBV12-4 and TRBJ1-2, with TRBD1 matching over 7 bases. V gave up 7 bases and J gave up 4 bases; unmatched junction bases: 6. This CDR3 comprises 13 residues. The CDR3 DNA is TGTGCCAGCATGAGGGGGCGAAGCTATGGCTACACCTTC. Translating it yields CASMRGRSYGYTF.

The gene calls are TRBV29-1 and TRBJ1-2; 9 bases agree with TRBD1. Germline V CDR1 and CDR2: SQVTM, ANQGSEA. This CDR3 comprises 12 residues. J gave up 0 bases and V 7 bases, and 0 bases lay outside the gene matches. CDR3 nucleotide sequence: TGCAGCGGGACAGGGGCTAACTATGGCTACACCTTC. This codes for CSGTGANYGYTF. Based on the CDR3 plus reference TRBV29-1 and TRBJ1-2, the full variable domain is SAVISQKPSRDICQRGTSLTIQCQVDSQVTMMFWYRQQPGQSLTLIATANQGSEATYESGFVIDKFPISRPNLTFSTLTVSNMSPEDSSIYLCSGTGANYGYTFGSGTRLTVV.

The chain combines TRBV7-3 with TRBJ2-1; no clear D gene. There are 17 residues in the CDR3. Trimming removed 0 bases from V and 0 bases from J, with 12 bases in between. Germline assignment: CDR1 SGHTA and CDR2 FQGTGA. The CDR3 region is CASSLTLRGSSYNEQFF. The CDR3 bases are TGTGCCAGCAGCTTAACGTTGCGCGGAAGCTCCTACAATGAGCAGTTCTTC.

The rearrangement links TRBV4-3 to TRBJ2-1, with 16 bases that match TRBD2. The CDR3 is made up of 18 amino acids. Per germline, CDR1 LGHNA and CDR2 YSLEER. Trimming removed 0 bases from V and 2 bases from J; junction bases left unmatched: 1. The CDR3 DNA reads as TGCGCCAGCAGCCAAGATGGGACTAGCGGGGGGGCCTACAATGAGCAGTTCTTC. Protein product: CASSQDGTSGGAYNEQFF.

The chain couples TRBV9 to TRBJ1-1; the D gene is possibly TRBD1 (5 bases). Germline loops: CDR1 SGDLS, CDR2 YYNGEE. Trimming stripped 2 bases from V and 1 base from J, with 12 bases between. This CDR3 has 15 amino acids. This chain's CDR3 is CASSVGGLPNTEAFF. CDR3 DNA: TGTGCCAGCAGCGTGGGGGGACTCCCGAACACTGAAGCTTTCTTT.